A few counts support the clone carrying this T cell receptor beta chain. The authors reverse transcribed all of the isolated RNA, so sequencing captured expressed TCRB transcripts. The method was immunoSEQ multiplex PCR; TCRdb's version includes in-frame clones alone and lacks a portion of them. The table records about 900,000 clones, 17% of them present only once. CDR1 and CDR2 (germline): MNHEY, SMNVEV (reference sequence). This CDR3 comprises 13 residues. The V end was cut by 8 bases, the J end by 2 bases, with 11 bases between. These data originate in a study of beta chain features in type 1 diabetes.

The receptor's source is a woman aged 18-29 years in good health. The sample comprised naive CD4+ T cells from blood. The chain combines TRBV27 with TRBJ2-3; no clear D. The CDR3 reads CASWEVNTDTQYF. The DNA for the CDR3 is TGTGCCAGCTGGGAAGTGAACACAGATACGCAGTATTTT.